The rows below give T cell receptor beta chains drawn from one sample of a study of cytomegalovirus exposure and HLA in healthy donors. Profiled with immunoSEQ multiplex PCR; TCRdb holds only in-frame clones, not every one. The profile shows about 160,000 clones, 75% to 85% of them singletons. The sample taken for sequencing was PBMCs. The receptors were gathered from a woman younger than 30 in good health and CMV-seronegative. CDR3s include the opening cysteine and the closing phenylalanine or tryptophan. D genes are given only for firm matches. The size field is filled for only some rows; it gives once, few, many or a size class.

size | D | J | V | CDR3 | DNA
few | TRBD1 | TRBJ2-7 | TRBV25-1 | CASRPPGQGISEQYF | TGTGCCAGCAGGCCACCGGGACAGGGTATTAGCGAGCAGTACTTC
NA | TRBD2 | TRBJ2-5 | TRBV2 | CASNGLAGNQETQYF | TGTGCCAGCAACGGACTAGCGGGGAACCAAGAGACCCAGTACTTC
NA | NA | TRBJ2-5 | TRBV28 | CASSLGRGLETQYF | TGTGCCAGCAGTTTAGGGCGGGGCTTAGAGACCCAGTACTTC
NA | TRBD1 | TRBJ2-2 | TRBV19 | CASSVTGQGPGELFF | TGTGCCAGTAGTGTTACTGGACAGGGTCCCGGGGAGCTGTTTTTT
NA | TRBD1 | TRBJ1-4 | TRBV25-1 | CASSAPRETGSGEKLFF | TGTGCCAGCAGTGCCCCCCGGGAGACAGGGTCGGGGGAAAAACTGTTTTTT
NA | NA | TRBJ2-1 | TRBV7-9 | CASSLLGGTIYNEQFF | TGTGCCAGCAGCTTATTGGGAGGCACGATCTACAATGAGCAGTTCTTC
NA | TRBD2 | TRBJ2-5 | TRBV2 | CASSPGLRETQYF | TGTGCCAGCTCCCCGGGACTACGAGAGACCCAGTACTTC
NA | TRBD1 | TRBJ2-5 | TRBV13 | CASSLLGQGVPETQYF | TGTGCCAGCAGCTTATTGGGACAGGGGGTCCCAGAGACCCAGTACTTC
NA | TRBD2 | TRBJ2-7 | TRBV2 | CASSGGAGGFYEQYF | TGTGCCAGCAGTGGAGGGGCGGGAGGATTCTACGAGCAGTACTTC
NA | NA | TRBJ1-6 | TRBV10-3 | CAISDQIGTANSPLHF | TGTGCCATCAGTGACCAGATTGGGACTGCGAATTCACCCCTCCACTTT
NA | NA | TRBJ1-1 | TRBV10-3 | CAISESGYSLNTEAFF | TGTGCCATCAGTGAGTCGGGCTACAGTCTGAACACTGAAGCTTTCTTT
NA | NA | TRBJ1-3 | TRBV6-1 | CASSEYSGGNSGNTIYF | TGTGCCAGCAGTGAATATTCAGGAGGAAACTCTGGAAACACCATATATTTT
NA | NA | TRBJ2-1 | TRBV6-5 | CAPNGSYNEQFF | TGTGCCCCCAACGGGTCCTACAATGAGCAGTTCTTC
NA | TRBD1 | TRBJ2-6 | TRBV28 | CASSSGQAGANVLTF | TGTGCCAGCAGTTCCGGACAGGCTGGGGCCAACGTCCTGACTTTC
NA | NA | TRBJ1-5 | TRBV28 | CASNFREGYNQPQHF | TGTGCCAGCAACTTCCGGGAGGGTTACAATCAGCCCCAGCATTTT
few | TRBD2 | TRBJ2-4 | TRBV4-2 | CASSQDGLAGGLAKNIQYF | TGTGCCAGCAGCCAAGATGGTCTAGCGGGAGGGCTTGCCAAAAACATTCAGTACTTC
NA | NA | TRBJ1-2 | TRBV5-1 | CASSPDAGPYGYTF | TGCGCCAGCAGCCCCGACGCGGGGCCTTATGGCTACACCTTC